Shown below are 22 T cell receptor beta chains from a single sample sequenced in a study of blood T cell repertoires in COVID-19. This table comes from immunoSEQ multiplex PCR, and its TCRdb copy is limited to in-frame clones, with some not included. The table includes around 140,000 clones, 76% detected once. Sequenced material: peripheral blood. The receptors were sampled from a woman older than 75 with active or convalescent COVID-19.

The sample holds a few counts of this clone. V is TRBV7-2 and J is TRBJ2-3; 10 nucleotides align to TRBD2. J was trimmed by 3 bases and V by 1 base; bases with no gene match: 4. The CDR3 contains 16 residues. The germline CDR1 and CDR2 sequences are SGHTA and FQGNSA. The CDR3 loop is CASSLEVSGGTDTQYF. In DNA form, the CDR3 reads TGTGCCAGCAGCTTAGAAGTTAGCGGGGGGACAGATACGCAGTATTTT.

This clone was seen a handful of times. This chain joins TRBV5-5 and TRBJ2-7, with D maybe TRBD1 (7 bases). From germline, CDR1 is SGHKS and CDR2 YYEKEE (reference sequence). This CDR3 spans 13 amino acids. V was pared by 4 bases and J by 5 bases, with 13 bases between. The CDR3 sequence: CASSTTGEDEQYF. DNA for the CDR3: TGTGCCAGCAGCACCACAGGGGAGGACGAGCAGTACTTC.

V and J are TRBV18 and TRBJ1-6, with TRBD1 matching over 9 bases. Per germline, CDR1 KGHSH and CDR2 LQKENI. After removal of 4 bases from V and 10 bases from J, the junction contained 11 bases not matched to a gene. This CDR3 region has 16 residues. The CDR3: CASSQDSGTGHSPLHF. CDR3 in DNA: TGTGCCAGCTCACAAGATTCCGGGACAGGGCACTCACCCCTCCACTTT.

This clone was observed a few times. The V gene is TRBV5-3, the J gene TRBJ1-4, with 7 positions matching TRBD1. TRBV5-3 carries the ORF label, with uncertain function. CDR3 length: 16 amino acids. The ends lost 3 bases at V and 4 bases at J; junction bases unmatched: 9. CDR3 DNA: TGTGCCAGAAGCTCCTTTAGGGACAGCCGTAATGAAAAACTGTTTTTT. Encoded protein: CARSSFRDSRNEKLFF.

The chain couples TRBV6-5 to TRBJ2-7; TRBD1 aligns across 11 bases. Germline V lookup: CDR1 MNHEY, CDR2 SVGAGI. The CDR3 runs to 14 residues. Germline trimming cut 6 bases from V and 5 bases from J; bases unmatched to any gene: 6. This CDR3 reads CASRGGQGAHEQYF. The CDR3 DNA sequence: TGTGCCAGCAGAGGAGGACAGGGGGCCCACGAGCAGTACTTC.

The V gene is TRBV5-6, the J gene TRBJ1-6; D call uncertain. There are 14 residues in the CDR3. V lost 2 bases to trimming and J lost 10 bases, with 13 bases between them. The germline V gene has CDR1 SGHDT and CDR2 YYEEEE. CDR3 amino acids: CASSFPRVRSPLHF. In nucleotides, the CDR3 is TGTGCCAGCAGCTTTCCGAGGGTCCGGTCACCCCTCCACTTT.

In its sample, this clone was seen once. The chain couples TRBV5-4 to TRBJ1-1; no definite D call. Looked up from germline, CDR1 is SGHNT and CDR2 is YYREEE (reference sequence). This CDR3 comprises 13 residues. The ends were cut back, 4 bases at V and 4 bases at J, with 11 bases in the middle. For the CDR3, the DNA is TGTGCCAGCAGCAGCGGGATCACCACTGAAGCTTTCTTT. Its translation is CASSSGITTEAFF.

Ten or more counts support this clone. The chain links TRBV5-4 to TRBJ1-1; D not resolved. V was trimmed by 0 bases and J by 0 bases, leaving 12 bases between them. The length of the CDR3 is 16 residues. Germline loops: CDR1 SGHNT, CDR2 YYREEE (reference sequence). The CDR3 DNA sequence: TGTGCCAGCAGCTTGGCCCCTCGTAACATGAACACTGAAGCTTTCTTT. Translating it yields CASSLAPRNMNTEAFF.

A single count supports this clone. The chain employs TRBV7-3 and TRBJ2-1; tentative D call: TRBD2 (5 bases). Between the trimmed V and J ends, which lost 5 bases and 4 bases, there was a span of 9 bases. This CDR3 contains 13 residues. Germline V CDR1 and CDR2: SGHTA, FQGTGA. CDR3 bases: TGTGCCAGCAGCCGTGGACTTTACAATGAGCAGTTCTTC. This gives the protein CASSRGLYNEQFF.

The rearrangement uses TRBV6-5 and TRBJ1-1, with no clear D. The V end lost 5 bases, the J end lost 1 base, and 8 bases lay between the germline ends. The CDR3 extends over 13 amino acids. Germline-derived CDR1 and CDR2 are MNHEY and SVGAGI. The CDR3 coding sequence is TGTGCCAGCAGTCCCTTCGGGAACACTGAAGCTTTCTTT. This gives the protein CASSPFGNTEAFF.

This clone was found a few times. This chain joins TRBV28 and TRBJ1-6; D unclear. With 5 bases removed from V and 5 bases from J, the gap between germline ends came to 10 bases. The CDR3 length is 14 residues. Germline CDR1 MDHEN, CDR2 SYDVKM. The chain's CDR3 is CASSPHFDNSPLHF. CDR3 DNA: TGTGCCAGCAGTCCCCATTTTGATAATTCACCCCTCCACTTT.

The chain joins TRBV7-2 to TRBJ1-1, with 8 nucleotides matching TRBD1. V gave up 6 bases and J gave up 10 bases; unmatched junction bases: 13. This CDR3 is built from 14 residues. Germline values: CDR1 SGHTA, CDR2 FQGNSA. CDR3: CASRYDSGTGGAFF. The CDR3 nucleotides read TGTGCCAGCAGATATGACTCCGGGACAGGCGGAGCTTTCTTT.

This clone has a handful of counts. This chain uses TRBV6-5 with TRBJ1-1; perhaps TRBD1 as D (5 bases). Germline lookup yields CDR1 MNHEY and CDR2 SVGAGI. The CDR3 runs to 11 residues. Trimming took off 8 bases at V and 11 bases at J, with 15 bases between the two ends. CDR3 region: CASLNRGLAFF. The CDR3 DNA reads TGTGCCAGCCTCAACCGGGGGTTGGCTTTCTTT.

This chain joins TRBV9 and TRBJ1-1; no clear D. The ends were cut back, 0 bases at V and 0 bases at J, with 6 bases in the middle. From germline, CDR1 is SGDLS and CDR2 YYNGEE. This CDR3 is 14 amino acids long. The CDR3 DNA reads TGTGCCAGCAGCGTAGGTCACATGAACACTGAAGCTTTCTTT. Protein sequence: CASSVGHMNTEAFF.

V and J are TRBV25-1 and TRBJ1-3, with D perhaps TRBD1 (6 bases). Trimming pared 3 bases from V and 0 bases from J, leaving 12 bases between. This CDR3 has 16 residues. Germline V CDR1 and CDR2: MGHDK, SYGVNS. CDR3 residues: CASSDMGARSGNTIYF. As DNA, the CDR3 is TGTGCCAGCAGTGACATGGGGGCCCGCTCTGGAAACACCATATATTTT.

V and J are TRBV3-1 (or the pseudogene TRBV3-2) and TRBJ1-1; D is possibly TRBD1 (5 bases). The CDR3 has 15 amino acids. The germline V and J ends were trimmed by 5 bases and 4 bases, with 17 bases remaining between them. The germline V gene encodes CDR1 LGHDT and CDR2 YNNKEL (reference sequence). The CDR3 region has the DNA TGTGCCAGCAGCTCACGGGGGGTTAGCGGCACTGAAGCTTTCTTT. Its translation is CASSSRGVSGTEAFF.

The chain is built from TRBV6-5 and TRBJ1-2; 11 nucleotides align to TRBD1. The ends lost 6 bases at V and 2 bases at J; junction bases unmatched: 5. The CDR3 runs 15 residues. The germline gives CDR1 MNHEY, CDR2 SVGAGI. The CDR3, as DNA: TGTGCCAGCAGGGCCGGACAGGGGGCAAACTATGGCTACACCTTC. Its protein product is CASRAGQGANYGYTF.

The chain is built from TRBV6-5 and TRBJ2-6; D ambiguous. The CDR3 is made up of 14 amino acids. Germline V CDR1 and CDR2: MNHEY, SVGAGI. V dropped 6 bases and J dropped 0 bases, with 6 bases sitting between them. CDR3 residues: CASSYGSGANVLTF. CDR3 bases: TGTGCCAGCAGCTATGGCTCTGGGGCCAACGTCCTGACTTTC.

The count of this clone is one. V usage is TRBV3-1 (or the pseudogene TRBV3-2) and J usage is TRBJ1-6, with D tentatively TRBD1 (5 bases). The CDR3 has 13 residues. From germline, CDR1 is LGHDT and CDR2 YNNKEL (reference sequence). V dropped 5 bases and J dropped 7 bases, with 9 bases sitting between them. The CDR3 coding sequence is TGTGCCAGCAGCTTCCGACAGAATTCACCCCTCCACTTT. It yields the protein CASSFRQNSPLHF.

The rearrangement links TRBV18 to TRBJ1-4; D is ambiguous. Germline V gene data show CDR1 as KGHSH and CDR2 as LQKENI. Trimming took 6 bases from V and 7 from J, leaving 21 bases between them. The CDR3 has 16 residues. Here the CDR3 reads CASSSSGYGRVEKLFF. Here the CDR3 DNA reads TGTGCCAGCTCCTCGTCGGGGTATGGACGCGTTGAAAAACTGTTTTTT.

V and J are TRBV2 and TRBJ2-7, with 7 bases identical to TRBD1. The germline V gene has CDR1 SNHLY and CDR2 FYNNEI. CDR3 size: 14 residues. Trimming took 7 bases from V and 0 from J; bases not matched to a gene: 6. The CDR3 sequence: CASNPGTVSYEQYF. The CDR3 DNA is TGTGCCAGCAACCCCGGGACAGTCTCCTACGAGCAGTACTTC.

The chain uses TRBV5-1 and TRBJ2-2, with D uncertain. This CDR3 spans 15 amino acids. Germline lookup yields CDR1 SGHRS and CDR2 YFSETQ. V was clipped by 2 bases and J by 4 bases, with 12 bases between them. CDR3 in amino acids: CASSFDGLPTGELFF. DNA for the CDR3: TGCGCCAGCAGCTTTGATGGGCTGCCCACCGGGGAGCTGTTTTTT.